One sample yielded the 30 T cell receptor beta chains listed below, sequenced in a study of vaccination effects on CD4 cells after COVID-19 (dated by TCRdb to 2022 to 2024). Libraries were prepared through the immunoSEQ multiplex PCR assay. In TCRdb, the immuneACCESS table is reduced to in-frame sequences with V and J assigned. These tables do not hold every clone; where another copy was compared, an unresolved V gene accounts for under half, and the others remain unexplained. In this sample the table shows some 39,000 clones, 82% of which occur a single time. The ten largest clones take up roughly 3% of the sample. These receptors lack a known antigen. After around ten days of culture, CD4+ T cells were isolated with the EasySep CD4+ T cell isolation kit. This specimen was CD4+ T cells from PBMCs cultured without peptide, taken before COVID-19 vaccination. The receptors were sampled from a human donor who received a COVID-19 vaccine.

This clone is a singleton in its sample. The chain has TRBV2 and TRBJ1-6; D call uncertain. The CDR3 consists of 16 residues. With 2 bases removed from V and 8 bases from J, the gap between germline ends came to 16 bases. CDR1 SNHLY and CDR2 FYNNEI come from the germline V gene. The CDR3 DNA reads as TGTGCCAGCAGTGAATCGGCATTTCGAGGGCATTCACCCCTCCACTTT. Translation: CASSESAFRGHSPLHF. Full variable domain (outside the CDR3, taken from reference TRBV2 and TRBJ1-6): EPEVTQTPSHQVTQMGQEVILRCVPISNHLYFYWYRQILGQKVEFLVSFYNNEISEKSEIFDDQFSVERPDGSNFTLKIRSTKLEDSAMYFCASSESAFRGHSPLHFGNGTRLTVT.

The chain is built from TRBV29-1 and TRBJ2-5; 7 bases map to TRBD2. CDR1 is SQVTM, CDR2 ANQGSEA, per germline. This CDR3 has 12 amino acids. The CDR3 DNA reads as TGCAGTTATTCGGCGGGAGAAGAGACCCAGTACTTC. This sequence encodes CSYSAGEETQYF.

This clone appeared a single time. The V call is TRBV6-5, the J call TRBJ1-2; 7 bases are shared with TRBD1. V lost 5 bases, J lost 2 bases, and 5 bases stayed unmatched. Germline V CDR1 and CDR2: MNHEY, SVGAGI. The CDR3 covers 14 residues. The CDR3 region has the DNA TGTGCCAGCAGTCCATTGGGACAGAACTATGGCTACACCTTC. Residues: CASSPLGQNYGYTF.

V is TRBV3-1 (or the pseudogene TRBV3-2) and J is TRBJ2-3; 10 positions match TRBD2. This CDR3 is 16 amino acids long. Trimming took 4 bases from V and 0 from J; bases not matched to a gene: 4. CDR1 is LGHDT and CDR2 is YNNKEL in the germline V gene (reference sequence). The CDR3 region has the DNA TGTGCCAGCAGCCGGTTAGCGGGGGGAAGCACAGATACGCAGTATTTT. This translates into CASSRLAGGSTDTQYF.

V is TRBV11-2 and J is TRBJ1-1, with D possibly TRBD1 on 5 matching bases. Trimming left V 4 bases short and J 1 base short, with 16 bases between. Per germline, CDR1 SGHAT and CDR2 FQNNGV. CDR3 length: 16 amino acids. This CDR3 reads CASSSFPGFGNTEAFF. DNA for the CDR3: TGTGCCAGCAGCTCTTTTCCAGGGTTTGGGAACACTGAAGCTTTCTTT.

This clone was observed a few times. This sequence joins TRBV7-3 and TRBJ1-1; D ambiguous. Trimming cost V 0 bases and J 5 bases, with 10 bases left between them. CDR1 SGHTA and CDR2 FQGTGA come from the germline V gene. CDR3 length: 14 amino acids. CDR3 DNA: TGTGCCAGCAGCTTAACAGGGCCGGGGACTGAAGCTTTCTTT. Protein sequence: CASSLTGPGTEAFF.

In DNA, the CDR3 is TGTGCCAGCAGTGAAGGAGATGGATGGGGTACGCAGTATTTT. This codes for CASSEGDGWGTQYF. J is TRBJ2-3 and V is TRBV7-8, with unresolved D. The CDR3 covers 14 residues. The V end was cut by 6 bases, the J end by 8 bases, with 18 bases between. Germline-derived CDR1 and CDR2 are SGHVS and FQNEAQ.

The chain joins TRBV12-5 to TRBJ2-7, with 8 bases aligning to TRBD1. CDR1 and CDR2 from the germline V gene are LGHNT and FRNRAP. V gave up 6 bases and J gave up 3 bases; unmatched junction bases: 4. CDR3 length equals 13 residues. The CDR3: CASGTGVFYEQYV. The CDR3 region has the DNA TGTGCTAGTGGGACAGGGGTCTTCTACGAGCAGTACGTC.

The chain is built from TRBV6-2 or TRBV6-3 and TRBJ1-5; a weak D match, TRBD1 (5 bases). CDR3 length: 15 amino acids. Germline CDR1 is MNHEY and CDR2 is SVGEGT. V was cut by 6 bases and J by 6 bases, with 18 bases left in between. CDR3 bases: TGTGCCAGCAGCCTAGGGACGGTTAGCGTTCAGCCCCAGCATTTT. Amino acids: CASSLGTVSVQPQHF.

J is TRBJ2-3 and V is TRBV5-1; no firm D call. The germline V gene has CDR1 SGHRS and CDR2 YFSETQ. V shed 2 bases and J shed 1 base, with 11 bases lying between them. The length of the CDR3 is 15 residues. Here the CDR3 reads CASSLQTGGTDTQYF. The CDR3 region has the DNA TGCGCCAGCAGCTTACAGACGGGTGGCACAGATACGCAGTATTTT.

The rearrangement links TRBV3-1 (or the pseudogene TRBV3-2) to TRBJ1-1; the D is unclear. This CDR3 is built from 14 residues. Germline lookup yields CDR1 LGHDT and CDR2 YNNKEL (reference sequence). V was shortened by 4 bases and J by 2 bases, with 11 bases between the two germline ends. The CDR3 nucleotides are TGTGCCAGCAGCCCCCGGACGGGAAACACTGAAGCTTTCTTT. Translated, it gives CASSPRTGNTEAFF.

There are a few counts of this clone. The chain carries TRBV5-1 and TRBJ2-2; D is unresolved. The ends were cut back, 6 bases at V and 1 base at J, with 13 bases in the middle. The CDR3 length is 15 residues. Germline V gene lookup returns CDR1 SGHRS and CDR2 YFSETQ. The CDR3 spells CASKYRSGNTGELFF. The CDR3, as DNA: TGCGCCAGCAAATACAGATCTGGGAACACCGGGGAGCTGTTTTTT.

V gene TRBV6-5 combines with J gene TRBJ2-2; maybe TRBD2 (5 bases). V lost 6 bases, J lost 4 bases, and 15 bases lay in between. The CDR3 totals 15 residues. CDR1 is MNHEY, CDR2 SVGAGI, per germline. The CDR3 sequence: CASSQDRRTTGELFF. DNA of the CDR3: TGTGCCAGCAGCCAGGACCGGAGGACCACCGGGGAGCTGTTTTTT.

The chain carries TRBV14 and TRBJ1-3, with 7 bases fitting TRBD1. Germline-derived CDR1 and CDR2 are SGHDN and FVKESK. V lost 0 bases, J lost 2 bases, and 7 bases stayed unmatched. The CDR3 runs 17 residues. The CDR3 nucleotides are TGTGCCAGCAGCCAAGATCCAGGACAGGTCGCTGGAAACACCATATATTTT. Translation gives CASSQDPGQVAGNTIYF.

This rearrangement joins TRBV6-2 or TRBV6-3 to TRBJ2-2; 14 positions match TRBD2. Losses at the gene ends were 2 bases for V and 6 bases for J; bases not matched to a gene: 14. Germline V gene lookup returns CDR1 MNHEY and CDR2 SVGEGT. This CDR3 is built from 20 residues. CDR3 DNA: TGTGCCAGCAGTTACAGGCCGAGACTAGCGGGGGGGCGACATGCCGGGGAGCTGTTTTTT. Translated: CASSYRPRLAGGRHAGELFF.

The gene calls are TRBV7-8 and TRBJ2-1; TRBD2 matches at 7 bases. The CDR3 contains 16 residues. V was pared by 2 bases and J by 4 bases, with 8 bases of the junction left unmatched. CDR1 is SGHVS and CDR2 is FQNEAQ in the germline V gene. The CDR3 sequence: CASSLMAIAGYNEQFF. DNA for the CDR3: TGTGCCAGCAGCTTAATGGCGATAGCGGGTTACAATGAGCAGTTCTTC.

This clone came up a few times. The J gene is TRBJ1-2, the V gene TRBV4-1, with a possible D match to TRBD1 (6 bases). CDR3 length: 15 residues. The germline V gene has CDR1 MGHRA and CDR2 YSYEKL. Trimming left V 1 base short and J 7 bases short, with 16 bases between. The CDR3 DNA sequence: TGCGCCAGCAGCCAAGTCCGCCAGGGGAGGAGTGGCTACACCTTC. This gives the protein CASSQVRQGRSGYTF.

This clone was counted a single time. The CDR3 region has the DNA TGCGCCAGCAGCCATACCCCCCACAATGAGCAGTTCTTC. It codes for CASSHTPHNEQFF. This sequence joins TRBV4-1 and TRBJ2-1; no firm D call. This CDR3 is 13 amino acids long. Trimming stripped 3 bases from V and 5 bases from J, with 8 bases between. Germline-derived CDR1 and CDR2 are MGHRA and YSYEKL.

The rearrangement links TRBV19 to TRBJ1-1; D is possibly TRBD1 (5 bases). CDR1 and CDR2 (germline): LNHDA, SQIVND (reference sequence). The CDR3 totals 14 residues. Trimming cost V 4 bases and J 8 bases, with 17 bases left between them. CDR3 DNA: TGTGCCAGTAGTACCCTCGCCCGGGGACCAGAAGCTTTCTTT. This sequence encodes CASSTLARGPEAFF.

This chain uses TRBV4-2 with TRBJ2-3, with D unresolved. Per the germline V gene, CDR1 is LGHNA and CDR2 is YNFKEQ. The V and J ends lost 0 bases and 4 bases respectively, with 17 bases between them. The CDR3 has 17 residues. In nucleotides, the CDR3 is TGTGCCAGCAGCCAAGACCGACTCCGGGCAGGCGCAGATACGCAGTATTTT. Protein product: CASSQDRLRAGADTQYF.

The chain has TRBV10-3 and TRBJ2-7; maybe TRBD1 (6 bases). Germline CDR1 reads ENHRY; CDR2 reads SYGVKD. The CDR3 extends over 11 amino acids. The ends were cut back, 10 bases at V and 3 bases at J, with 10 bases in the middle. Here the CDR3 DNA reads TGTGCCACGGACAGTGGCTACGAGCAGTACGTC. Its protein is CATDSGYEQYV.

The rearrangement uses TRBV15 and TRBJ2-1, with TRBD1 as a possible D gene (5 bases). CDR1 is LNHNV, CDR2 YYDKDF, per germline (reference sequence). The CDR3 totals 14 residues. Trimming removed 6 bases at V and 3 bases at J, with 12 bases between. The CDR3 nucleotides are TGTGCCACCAGGAGACAGACCATCTACAATGAGCAGTTCTTC. Its protein product is CATRRQTIYNEQFF.

The J gene is TRBJ2-1, the V gene TRBV7-6; D is possibly TRBD2 (5 bases). CDR1 SGHVS and CDR2 FNYEAQ come from the germline V gene. The CDR3 extends over 16 amino acids. Trimming cost V 0 bases and J 3 bases, with 12 bases left between them. CDR3 protein: CASSLARLWGYNEQFF. The CDR3 nucleotides are TGTGCCAGCAGCTTAGCCCGACTATGGGGCTACAATGAGCAGTTCTTC.

The V and J genes are TRBV9 and TRBJ1-1, with D possibly being TRBD1 (6 bases). V dropped 2 bases and J dropped 7 bases, with 18 bases sitting between them. Germline CDR1 reads SGDLS; CDR2 reads YYNGEE. The CDR3 has 15 amino acids. CDR3 in amino acids: CASSVGGRDTSEAFF. In DNA form, the CDR3 reads TGTGCCAGCAGCGTGGGAGGACGGGACACTAGTGAAGCTTTCTTT.

This chain uses TRBV7-9 with TRBJ1-1; maybe TRBD1 (5 bases). Germline assignment: CDR1 SEHNR and CDR2 FQNEAQ (reference sequence). Trimming stripped 5 bases from V and 5 bases from J, with 15 bases between. The CDR3 is 14 residues long. CDR3 sequence (DNA): TGTGCCAGCAGCCCCGCGGGACGGCCTACTGAAGCTTTCTTT. Residues: CASSPAGRPTEAFF. Full variable domain (missing parts from reference TRBV7-9 and TRBJ1-1): DTGVSQNPRHKITKRGQNVTFRCDPISEHNRLYWYRQTLGQGPEFLTYFQNEAQLEKSRLLSDRFSAERPKGSFSTLEIQRTEQGDSAMYLCASSPAGRPTEAFFGQGTRLTVV.

The J gene is TRBJ2-5, the V gene TRBV6-5, with a weak D call TRBD2 (5 bases). Germline V gives CDR1 MNHEY, CDR2 SVGAGI. V was cut by 2 bases and J by 4 bases, with 5 bases left in between. The CDR3 covers 12 residues. The CDR3 DNA sequence: TGTGCCAGCAGTTACCGGGGAGAGACCCAGTACTTC. Protein: CASSYRGETQYF.

This chain joins TRBV9 and TRBJ2-2; D assignment may be TRBD1 or TRBD2 (5 bases each). Trimming removed 0 bases at V and 4 bases at J, with 10 bases between. CDR3 size: 15 residues. Looked up from germline, CDR1 is SGDLS and CDR2 is YYNGEE. The CDR3 here is CASSVATRGTGELFF. The CDR3 bases are TGTGCCAGCAGCGTAGCTACGAGGGGCACCGGGGAGCTGTTTTTT.

The V and J genes are TRBV25-1 and TRBJ2-3, with 10 bases identical to TRBD1. Germline-derived CDR1 and CDR2 are MGHDK and SYGVNS. This CDR3 comprises 14 residues. V trimming: 8 bases; J trimming: 3 bases; junction bases outside the gene matches: 5. The CDR3 coding sequence is TGTGCCAGCTCCGACAGGGGGCTGACAGATACGCAGTATTTT. Protein: CASSDRGLTDTQYF.

V is TRBV9 and J is TRBJ1-5; D remains ambiguous. The CDR3 length is 14 residues. V dropped 0 bases and J dropped 6 bases, with 10 bases sitting between them. Germline CDR1 reads SGDLS; CDR2 reads YYNGEE. The CDR3 is CASSVGDLSQPQHF. CDR3 DNA sequence: TGTGCCAGCAGCGTAGGGGATTTAAGTCAGCCCCAGCATTTT.

This clone was detected a few times. The V call is TRBV3-1 (or the pseudogene TRBV3-2), the J call TRBJ1-4, with D unresolved. V gave up 7 bases and J gave up 4 bases, with 10 bases separating them. The CDR3 is 13 residues long. CDR1 LGHDT and CDR2 YNNKEL come from the germline V gene (reference sequence). CDR3 sequence (DNA): TGTGCCAGCAATGAGCTTGGTAATGAAAAACTGTTTTTT. It codes for CASNELGNEKLFF.